This entry is about one T cell receptor (beta chain). Time point reported: cycle 4 day 1 (C4D1), after six to seven weeks of nivolumab. Every one of the patients relapsed after autologous stem cell transplantation (brentuximab vedotin exposure was variable). This sample is part of a study of PD-1 blockade in classical Hodgkin lymphoma. Trimming stripped 1 base from V and 7 bases from J, with 15 bases between. The germline V gene encodes CDR1 SGDLS and CDR2 YYNGEE. This CDR3 is 15 amino acids long. Profiling relied on immunoSEQ multiplex PCR, and the TCRdb table lists in-frame clones only, not all of them. The top ten clones hold roughly 2% of a sample with about 96,000 clones, about 92% of them seen once.

The chain links TRBV9 to TRBJ2-1; perhaps TRBD2 as D (6 bases). This specimen was peripheral blood mononuclear cells (PBMCs), taken before the fourth cycle of nivolumab. The TCR originated in a human donor with classical Hodgkin lymphoma. DNA of the CDR3: TGTGCCAGCAGCGTAAATATCTACGGGAGTAATGAGCAGTTCTTC. Residues: CASSVNIYGSNEQFF.